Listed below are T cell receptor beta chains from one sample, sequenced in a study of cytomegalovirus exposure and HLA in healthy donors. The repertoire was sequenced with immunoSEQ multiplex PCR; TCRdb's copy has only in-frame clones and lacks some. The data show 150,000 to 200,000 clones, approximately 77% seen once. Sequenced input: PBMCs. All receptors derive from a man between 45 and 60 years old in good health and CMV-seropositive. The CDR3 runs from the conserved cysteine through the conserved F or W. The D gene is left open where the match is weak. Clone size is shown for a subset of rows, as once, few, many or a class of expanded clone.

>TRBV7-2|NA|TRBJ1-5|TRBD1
TGTGCCAGCAGCTTGACCGGGACAGGGAGTCAGCCCCAGCATTTT
CASSLTGTGSQPQHF
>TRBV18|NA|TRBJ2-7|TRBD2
TGTGCCAGCTCTCTAGGAGCGGGGGTTACCTACGAGCAGTACTTC
CASSLGAGVTYEQYF
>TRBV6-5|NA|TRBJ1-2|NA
TGTGCCAGCAGTTCCCGAGTCAACGCGCCTAACTATGGCTACACCTTC
CASSSRVNAPNYGYTF
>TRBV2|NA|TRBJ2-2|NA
TGTGCCAGCAGTGATTCCGGTAACTTTCCCGGGGAGCTGTTTTTT
CASSDSGNFPGELFF
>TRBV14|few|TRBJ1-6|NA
TGTGCCAGCAGCTCCGGAGGGGCGAATAATTCACCCCTCCACTTT
CASSSGGANNSPLHF
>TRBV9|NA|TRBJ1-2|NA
TGTGCCAGCAGCGTAGAAACAGGGCTGTCTGGCTACACCTTC
CASSVETGLSGYTF
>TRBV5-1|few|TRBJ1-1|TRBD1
TGCGCCAGCAGCGGTCCGTCGGAGGGGGCTGGGGGTGAAGCTTTCTTT
CASSGPSEGAGGEAFF
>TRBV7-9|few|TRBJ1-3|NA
TGTGCCGGCACCAGGACGGGGGGTGGTTCTGGAAACACCATATATTTT
CAGTRTGGGSGNTIYF
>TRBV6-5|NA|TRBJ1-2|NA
TGTGCCAGCAGGCAGATCTATGGCTACACCTTC
CASRQIYGYTF
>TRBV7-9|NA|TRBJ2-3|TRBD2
TGTGCCAGCAGCTCAAGCGGGGGGCGGGTGCGTGCAGATACGCAGTATTTT
CASSSSGGRVRADTQYF
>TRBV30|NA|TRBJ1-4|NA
TGTGCCTGGATGGGCGGGGTTAATGAAAAACTGTTTTTT
CAWMGGVNEKLFF
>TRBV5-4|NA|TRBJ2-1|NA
TGTGCCAGCAGCTTGACACACAATGAGCAGTTCTTC
CASSLTHNEQFF
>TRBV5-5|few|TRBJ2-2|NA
TGTGCCAGCAGCCCGGAGGGCGGGTACGCCGGGGAGCTGTTTTTT
CASSPEGGYAGELFF
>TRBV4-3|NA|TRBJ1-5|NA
TGCGCCAGCAGCCAAGTGGCGGGGCCTAATCAGCCCCAGCATTTT
CASSQVAGPNQPQHF
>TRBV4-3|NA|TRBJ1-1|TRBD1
TGCGCCAGCAGCCAAGATCCCGGGACAGGGGGCTCTGAAGCTTTCTTT
CASSQDPGTGGSEAFF
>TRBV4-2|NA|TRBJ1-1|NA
TGTGCCAGCAGCCAAGACAGTATAGCTATGAAAGCTTTCTTT
CASSQDSIAMKAFF
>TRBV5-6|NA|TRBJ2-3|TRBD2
TGTGCCAGCAGCTTGTTGGGTCTTTCGGGGGGAAAAGATACGCAGTATTTT
CASSLLGLSGGKDTQYF
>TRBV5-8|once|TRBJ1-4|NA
TGTGCCAGCAGCCCAACAGGGATGGGGGAAAAACTGTTTTTT
CASSPTGMGEKLFF
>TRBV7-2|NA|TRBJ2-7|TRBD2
TGTGCCAGCAGCTTATCCGCGGGGGGCTCCTACGAGCAGTACTTC
CASSLSAGGSYEQYF
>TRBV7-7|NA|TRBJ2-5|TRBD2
TGTGCCAGCAGCTTAGGTCTAGCGGACCAAGAGACCCAGTACTTC
CASSLGLADQETQYF
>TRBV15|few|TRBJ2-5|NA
TGTGCCACCAGCAGAGATCCAGGGCCTCAAGAGACCCAGTACTTC
CATSRDPGPQETQYF
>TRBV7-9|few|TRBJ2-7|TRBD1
TGTGCCAGCAGTCGGGACAGGGGGTACGAGCAGTACTTC
CASSRDRGYEQYF
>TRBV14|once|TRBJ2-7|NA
TGTGCCAGCAGCCAGTCGGTTGCCTACGAGCAGTACTTC
CASSQSVAYEQYF
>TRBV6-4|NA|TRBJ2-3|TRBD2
TGTGCCAGCAGTGAGGGGGGGGATACGCAGTATTTT
CASSEGGDTQYF
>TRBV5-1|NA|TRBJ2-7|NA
TGCGCCAGCAGCTTTAGGGGCCCCTACGAGCAGTACTTC
CASSFRGPYEQYF
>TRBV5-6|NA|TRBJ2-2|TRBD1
TGTGCTAGCAGCGTTCAGTGGGACAGGAACACCGGGGAGCTGTTTTTT
CASSVQWDRNTGELFF
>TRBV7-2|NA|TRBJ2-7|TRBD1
TGTGCCAGCAGCAAGAGACAGGGGTCCTACGAGCAGTACTTC
CASSKRQGSYEQYF
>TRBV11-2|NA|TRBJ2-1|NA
TGTGCCAGCAGCCCTTCAGGCGTTCGCAATGAGCAGTTCTTC
CASSPSGVRNEQFF
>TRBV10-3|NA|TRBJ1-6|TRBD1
TGTGCCATCAGTGAGTCGAGTCAGGGACAGCGTTATTCACCCCTCCACTTT
CAISESSQGQRYSPLHF
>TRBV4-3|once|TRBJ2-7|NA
TGCGCCAGCAGCCAAGAATTTTCGAATTCAGGAGAGCAGTACTTC
CASSQEFSNSGEQYF
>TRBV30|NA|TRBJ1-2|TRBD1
TGTGCCTGGAGTGTCGGGGACAGGGGGCAATATGGCTACACCTTC
CAWSVGDRGQYGYTF
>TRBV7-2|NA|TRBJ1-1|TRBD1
TGTGCCAGCAGCTTAATTAACCGGGACAGAACGTCTAACACTGAAGCTTTCTTT
CASSLINRDRTSNTEAFF
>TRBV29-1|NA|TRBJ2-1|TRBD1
TGCAGCGTTGAAGATGAAGGACAGGGGTATTATGAGCAGTTCTTC
CSVEDEGQGYYEQFF
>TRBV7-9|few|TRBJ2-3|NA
TGTGCCAGCAGAGTTACCTTTGGCAGGGGTGGGGGCACAGATACGCAGTATTTT
CASRVTFGRGGGTDTQYF
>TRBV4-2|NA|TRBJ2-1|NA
TGTGCCAGCAGCCAAGAAGGCGGATACAATGAGCAGTTCTTC
CASSQEGGYNEQFF
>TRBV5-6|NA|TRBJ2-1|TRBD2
TGTGCCAGCAGCTTCGGGGGGGGGAGCAGAGATGAGCAGTTCTTC
CASSFGGGSRDEQFF
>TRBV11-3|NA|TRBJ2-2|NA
TGTGCCAGCAGCTTGGCTGTGGGGGCTTTAGTTGGAACCGGGGAGCTGTTTTTT
CASSLAVGALVGTGELFF